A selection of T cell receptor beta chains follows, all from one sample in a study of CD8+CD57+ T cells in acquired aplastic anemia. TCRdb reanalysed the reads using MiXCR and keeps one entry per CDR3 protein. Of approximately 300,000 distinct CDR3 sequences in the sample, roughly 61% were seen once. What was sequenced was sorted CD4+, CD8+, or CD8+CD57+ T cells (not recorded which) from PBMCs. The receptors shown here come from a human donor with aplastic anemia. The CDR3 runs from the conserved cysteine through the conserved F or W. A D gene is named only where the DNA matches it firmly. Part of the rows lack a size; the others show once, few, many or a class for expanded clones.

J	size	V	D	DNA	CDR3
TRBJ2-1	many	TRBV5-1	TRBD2	TGCGCCAGCAGCTTGGGGGCTAGCGGGGGAGACGAGCAGTTCTTC	CASSLGASGGDEQFF
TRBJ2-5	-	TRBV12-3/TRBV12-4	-	TGTGCCAGCAGTTCACCCACCCGAGAGACCCAGTACTTC	CASSSPTRETQYF
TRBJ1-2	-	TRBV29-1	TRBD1	TGCAGCGTGCCAGGGACAGGGGTTGGCTACACCTTC	CSVPGTGVGYTF
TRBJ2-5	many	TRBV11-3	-	TGTGCCAGCAGCGGGGCCAATCAAGAGACCCAGTACTTC	CASSGANQETQYF
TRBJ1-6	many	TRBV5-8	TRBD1	TGTGCCAGCAGCTTGGGGGGCCTCAGGGGGCTATCCCTCCACTTT	CASSLGGLRGLSLHF
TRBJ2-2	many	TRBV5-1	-	TGCGCCAGCAGCTTGACGGGAATGAACACCGGGGAGCTGTTTTTT	CASSLTGMNTGELFF
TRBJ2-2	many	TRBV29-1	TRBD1	TGCAGCGCTGGGACAGTTCACACCGGGGAGCTGTTTTTT	CSAGTVHTGELFF
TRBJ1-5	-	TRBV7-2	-	TGTGCCAGCAGCTGGACCTTTAACCCCCAGCATTTT	CASSWTFNPQHF
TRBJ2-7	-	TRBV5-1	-	TGCGCCAGCGGCCAAGGGAGAACGGCGGGACTGATCTACGAGCAGCACTTC	CASGQGRTAGLIYEQHF
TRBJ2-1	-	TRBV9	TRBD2	TGTGCCAGCACACTAGCGGGAGATTTCAATGAGCAGTTCTTC	CASTLAGDFNEQFF
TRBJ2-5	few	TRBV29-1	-	TGCAGCGTTGCGGCGGCAGGGAGGGAGACCCAGTACTTC	CSVAAAGRETQYF
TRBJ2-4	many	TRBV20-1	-	TGCAGTGAGAGCGGGCCTAATGCCAAAAACATTCAGTACTTC	CSESGPNAKNIQYF
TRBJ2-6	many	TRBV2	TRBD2	TGTGCCAGCAGCATCCTTAGCGGGGGGGTTTCTGGGGCCAACGTCCTGACTTTC	CASSILSGGVSGANVLTF
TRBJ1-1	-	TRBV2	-	TGTGCCAGCAGTGGGGGGCTTGAAGCTTTCTTT	CASSGGLEAFF
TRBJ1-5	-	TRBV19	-	TGTGCCAGTAGTATGGAGAGGGGTCCCAGAAGCCAGCATTTT	CASSMERGPRSQHF
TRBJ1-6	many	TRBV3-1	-	TGTGCCAGCAGCCCCGCAGCAACTTATAATTCACCCCTCCACTTT	CASSPAATYNSPLHF
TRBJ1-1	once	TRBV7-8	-	TGTGCCAGCAGACCTAGCGGGGCCACTGAAGCTTTCTTT	CASRPSGATEAFF
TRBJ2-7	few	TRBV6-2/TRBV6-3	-	TGTGCCAGCAGTTCTGACATTCCCTATGAGCAGTACTTC	CASSSDIPYEQYF
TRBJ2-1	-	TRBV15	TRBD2	TGTGCCACCAGCCCCACTACTAGCGGCTCCTACAATGAGCAGTTCTTC	CATSPTTSGSYNEQFF
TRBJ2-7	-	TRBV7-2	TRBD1	TGTGCCAGCAGCTTGGACAGGGGGTCGTACGAGCAGTACTTC	CASSLDRGSYEQYF
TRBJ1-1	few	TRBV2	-	TGTGCCAGCGGTTCCAGGGGTACGGGCACTGAAGCTTTCTTT	CASGSRGTGTEAFF
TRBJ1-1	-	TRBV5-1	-	TGCGCCAGCAGCTTGGGAGTGGGGGCGTGGAACACTGAAGCTTTCTTT	CASSLGVGAWNTEAFF
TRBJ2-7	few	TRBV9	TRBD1	TGTGCCAGCAGCGTAGACGGCGGGACAGGGGTGGTCTACGAGCAGTACTTC	CASSVDGGTGVVYEQYF
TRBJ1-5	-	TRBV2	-	TGTGCCAGCAGTGTGGGGTGGAGTCAGCCCCAGCATTTT	CASSVGWSQPQHF
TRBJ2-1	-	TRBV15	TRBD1	TGTGCCACCAGCAGGCCTACTACAGGGGAAGGCTCCTACAATGAGCAGTTCTTC	CATSRPTTGEGSYNEQFF
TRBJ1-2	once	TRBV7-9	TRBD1	TGTGCCAGCAGCCCCCACGTGGACAGGCTGGATGGCTACACCTTC	CASSPHVDRLDGYTF
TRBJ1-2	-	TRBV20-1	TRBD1	TGCAGTGCTAGTGCTGACAGGGCGTATGGCTACACCTTC	CSASADRAYGYTF
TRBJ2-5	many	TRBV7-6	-	TGTGCCAGCAGCGTACGACCGCAAGAGACCCAGTACTTC	CASSVRPQETQYF
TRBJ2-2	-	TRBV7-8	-	TGTGCCAGCAGTCCGAGGGCGACTATCGCGAACACCGGGGAGCTGTTTTTT	CASSPRATIANTGELFF
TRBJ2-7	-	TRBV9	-	TGTGCCAGCAGGGCTTCAGGGGGGTGTTTCTACGAGCAGTACTTC	CASRASGGCFYEQYF
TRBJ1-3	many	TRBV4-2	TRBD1	TGTGCCAGCAGCCAAGCGTTAGGACAGGCCTCTGGAAACACCATATATTTT	CASSQALGQASGNTIYF
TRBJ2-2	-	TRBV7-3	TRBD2	TGTGCCAGCAGCTTAGACGCTAGCGGCCACACCGGGGAGCTGTTTTTT	CASSLDASGHTGELFF
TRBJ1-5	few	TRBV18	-	TGTGCCAGCTCACTAGACATGGAAAGAAATCAGCCCCAGCATTTT	CASSLDMERNQPQHF
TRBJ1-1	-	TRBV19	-	TGTGCCAGTAGTATTCAGGCGACCACTGAAGCTTTCTTT	CASSIQATTEAFF
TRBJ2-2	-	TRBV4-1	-	TGCGCCAGCAGCCCGCTAGCGAGATTGAACACCGGGGAGCTGTTTTTT	CASSPLARLNTGELFF
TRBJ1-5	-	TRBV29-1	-	TGCAGCGTTGAAGAAGACAGGTATCAGCCCCAGCATTTT	CSVEEDRYQPQHF
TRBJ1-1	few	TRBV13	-	TGTGCCAGCAGCGCCAACACGGCTGAAGCTTTCTTT	CASSANTAEAFF
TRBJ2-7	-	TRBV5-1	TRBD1	TGCGCCAGCAGCTTACAGGGGGCTGGCTTCTGCGAGCAGTACTTC	CASSLQGAGFCEQYF
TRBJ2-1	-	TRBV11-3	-	TGTGCCAGCAGCTTAGAAGGATTAGACTCCTACAATGAGCAGTTCTTC	CASSLEGLDSYNEQFF
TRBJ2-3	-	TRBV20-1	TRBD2	TGCAGTGCTCCGACTCAAACTAGCGATGCAGATACGCAGTATTTT	CSAPTQTSDADTQYF
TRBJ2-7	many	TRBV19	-	TGTGCCAGTACAGGCAGTTGGCCCTCCTACGAGCAGTACTTC	CASTGSWPSYEQYF
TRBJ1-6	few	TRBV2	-	TGTGCCAGCATAGCCCCCCTCCCCAATTCACCCCTCCACTTT	CASIAPLPNSPLHF
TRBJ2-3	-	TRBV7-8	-	TGTGCCAGCAGCCCAGAGGGGGGGGCTAGCACAGATACGCAGTATTTT	CASSPEGGASTDTQYF
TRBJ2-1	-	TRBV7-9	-	TGTGCCAGCAGCTTAGTGTGGAGGGAGAACAATGAGCAGTTCTTC	CASSLVWRENNEQFF
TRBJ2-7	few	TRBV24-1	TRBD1	TGTGCCACCAGTGGGGAGACAGGGGCCCTTAACGAGCAGTACTTC	CATSGETGALNEQYF
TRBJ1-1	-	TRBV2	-	TGTGCCAGCCATTTTTCAGGGAGTAACACTGAGGCTTTCTTT	CASHFSGSNTEAFF
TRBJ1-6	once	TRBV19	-	TGTGCCAGTAGCATCCACTCCCATTCACCCCTCCACTTT	CASSIHSHSPLHF
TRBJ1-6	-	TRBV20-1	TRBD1	TGCAGCACTAGTTTGCTGGACAGGGGAACGTTTTGGAATTCACCCCTCCACTTT	CSTSLLDRGTFWNSPLHF
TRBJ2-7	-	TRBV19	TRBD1	TGTGCCAGTAGTGCCTGGACAGGGAACTACGAGCAGTACTTC	CASSAWTGNYEQYF
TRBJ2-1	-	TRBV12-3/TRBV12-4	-	TGTGCCAGCAGACCCAGTTGGGGGACACCGTACAATGAGCAGTTCTTC	CASRPSWGTPYNEQFF
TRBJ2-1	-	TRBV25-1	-	TGTGCCAGCAGTGACATCACAGGCGTTAGGGGCCATGAGCAGTTCTTC	CASSDITGVRGHEQFF
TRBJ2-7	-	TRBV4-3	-	TGCGCCAGCAGCCAAGATATGCCGGAACGGATCCTGGCCTGCGAGCAGTACTTC	CASSQDMPERILACEQYF
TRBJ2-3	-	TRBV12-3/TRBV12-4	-	TGTGCCAGCAGTTTAGCGCTTGGGGGCACAGATACGCAGTATTTT	CASSLALGGTDTQYF
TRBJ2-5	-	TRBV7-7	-	TGTGCCAGCAGCTCCTCGGGGGTCCGGGAGACCCAGTACTTC	CASSSSGVRETQYF
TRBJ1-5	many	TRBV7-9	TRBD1	TGTGCCAGCAGCTTTGGAGGGACAGGGTACCAGCCCCAGCATTTT	CASSFGGTGYQPQHF